This record covers a single T cell receptor beta chain. Its antigen is currently unknown. The germline V gene has CDR1 MDHEN and CDR2 SYDVKM. CDR3 length equals 14 residues. The germline V and J ends were trimmed by 10 bases and 5 bases, with 20 bases remaining between them. This sample's time point: week 35, safety follow-up. Alongside topical imiquimod, each dose of vaccine comprised 300 ug of mutant IDH1 20-mer peptide. Here immunoSEQ multiplex PCR was the method, and the copy in TCRdb shows in-frame clones only, minus some. The profile shows approximately 62,000 clones, approximately 81% of them singletons. The record originates from a study of a mutant IDH1 vaccine in newly diagnosed glioma.

Sequencing was performed on PBMCs, taken from a glioma patient whose treatment included an IDH1 peptide vaccine. The sequence came from a man aged 30 to 39 with glioma. The chain uses TRBV28 and TRBJ1-1, with D possibly being TRBD1 (5 bases). Here the CDR3 reads CATSPPGSPTEAFF. The CDR3 DNA reads TGTGCCACCTCGCCACCAGGGAGTCCGACTGAAGCTTTCTTT.